Shown below are 3 T cell receptor beta chains from a single sample sequenced in a study of T cells in Graves' hyperthyroidism and ophthalmopathy. Amplified TCR beta CDR3 regions derived from RNA transcripts. The HTBI primer set served for first-round RT-PCR of the TCR CDR3. TCRdb reanalysed the multiplex PCR reads using MiXCR and keeps one entry per CDR3 protein. The sample contains hundreds of thousands of distinct CDR3 sequences, roughly a sixth of which appear only once. Sample: blood. These receptors were collected from a woman in her 40s with Graves' ophthalmopathy.

This clonotype occurred many times. V is TRBV2 and J is TRBJ1-5; D call uncertain. This CDR3 comprises 14 residues. Germline CDR1 reads SNHLY; CDR2 reads FYNNEI. V was trimmed by 8 bases and J by 1 base, leaving 12 bases between them. The CDR3, as DNA: TGTGCCAGCGGCAGGATTAAAAGCAATCAGCCCCAGCATTTT. Amino acid sequence: CASGRIKSNQPQHF. Using reference TRBV2 and TRBJ1-5 for the parts outside the CDR3, the full variable domain is EPEVTQTPSHQVTQMGQEVILRCVPISNHLYFYWYRQILGQKVEFLVSFYNNEISEKSEIFDDQFSVERPDGSNFTLKIRSTKLEDSAMYFCASGRIKSNQPQHFGDGTRLSIL.

The chain uses TRBV5-1 and TRBJ2-2, with a weak D call TRBD2 (5 bases). The V gene's germline CDR1 is SGHRS and CDR2 YFSETQ. This CDR3 is 16 amino acids long. V was pared by 0 bases and J by 8 bases, with 17 bases between. The CDR3 coding sequence is TGCGCCAGCAGCTTGGAGCGCGGGCTAGTTTCAGGGGAGCTGTTTTTT. Translating it yields CASSLERGLVSGELFF. The variable domain in full, with the rest retrieved from reference TRBV5-1 and TRBJ2-2, is KAGVTQTPRYLIKTRGQQVTLSCSPISGHRSVSWYQQTPGQGLQFLFEYFSETQRNKGNFPGRFSGRQFSNSRSEMNVSTLELGDSALYLCASSLERGLVSGELFFGEGSRLTVL.

This clonotype was seen at least ten times. The genes are TRBV3-1 and TRBJ1-4, with D hard to call. The length of the CDR3 is 14 residues. Trimming removed 0 bases at V and 3 bases at J, with 5 bases between. CDR1 and CDR2 from the germline V gene are LGHDT and YNNKEL (reference sequence). The CDR3 region has the DNA TGTGCCAGCAGCCAAGATCTGGCTAATGAAAAACTGTTTTTT. This encodes CASSQDLANEKLFF.